The 18 T cell receptor beta chains below come from one sample, sequenced in a study of T cell clonality in common variable immunodeficiency. Study results and limitations: Fewer deletions and N-nucleotide insertions were reportedly seen in common variable immunodeficiency TCR beta sequences.

Which antigens these TCRs recognize remains unknown. Profiled with immunoSEQ multiplex PCR; TCRdb holds only in-frame clones, not every one. There are approximately 26,000 clones in the sample, none observed a single time. Input material: peripheral blood mononuclear cells. These receptors all stem from a human donor with common variable immunodeficiency.

For this clone: The CDR3 goes on 3 residues after the read ends, and that part is filled in from the germline J gene. This chain uses TRBV2 with TRBJ1-2, with a tentative D call TRBD1 (6 bases). CDR1 is SNHLY, CDR2 FYNNEI, per germline. The CDR3 is 14 amino acids. The V gene lost 6 bases and the J gene lost 4 bases, with 15 bases spanning the gap. The DNA read from the CDR3 is TGTGCCAGCAGCCCCGGGGGGGCGCGCTATGGC. Protein product: CASSPGGARYG. The whole CDR3 is CASSPGGARYGYTF.

In the case of this clone: From the germline J gene comes the end of the CDR3, since the read stops 3 residues before it. The chain links TRBV5-5 to TRBJ2-7; no definite D call. In germline, CDR1 is SGHKS, CDR2 YYEKEE (reference sequence). CDR3 length equals 15 residues. Trimming took 2 bases from V and 2 from J, leaving 14 bases between them. The covered CDR3 bases are TGTGCCAGCAGCTTAATCGCCGGAAGGGCCTACGAG. Translation gives CASSLIAGRAYE. The entire CDR3 protein is CASSLIAGRAYEQYF.

Points on this clone: The CDR3 goes on 3 residues after the read ends, and that part is filled in from the germline J gene. The chain recombines TRBV5-6 with TRBJ1-1; tentatively, D is TRBD1 (5 bases). Per germline, CDR1 SGHDT and CDR2 YYEEEE. The germline V and J ends were trimmed by 2 bases and 7 bases, with 12 bases remaining between them. The CDR3 is 13 amino acids. CDR3 DNA, as far as it was read: TGTGCCAGCAGCTTTAACAGGTGGGATGAA. This codes for CASSFNRWDE. The CDR3 reads in full as CASSFNRWDEAFF.

This clone was seen repeatedly, ten times or more. The read stops 3 residues short of the end of the CDR3; the missing end is completed from the germline J gene. This chain joins TRBV13 and TRBJ2-1; 9 bases fit TRBD1. Germline CDR1 and CDR2: PRHDT and FYEKMQ (reference sequence). V was clipped by 5 bases and J by 8 bases; unmatched bases: 13. This CDR3 has 16 residues. CDR3 amino acids: CASSGGTGSSQYEQFF. The sequenced CDR3 bases are TGTGCCAGCAGCGGGGGGACAGGGAGTAGTCAGTATGAG. Full variable domain (missing parts from reference TRBV13 and TRBJ2-1): AAGVIQSPRHLIKEKRETATLKCYPIPRHDTVYWYQQGPGQDPQFLISFYEKMQSDKGSIPDRFSAQQFSDYHSELNMSSLELGDSALYFCASSGGTGSSQYEQFFGPGTRLTVL.

This clone was observed a handful of times. Read data end 3 residues before the CDR3 end; the end is taken from the germline J gene. This chain links TRBV7-2 with TRBJ1-1, with D uncertain. The germline V gene has CDR1 SGHTA and CDR2 FQGNSA. The CDR3 extends over 15 amino acids. With 2 bases removed from V and 0 bases from J, the gap between germline ends came to 10 bases. The CDR3 loop is CASSLLMAMNTEAFF. The DNA read from the CDR3 is TGTGCCAGCAGCTTATTAATGGCAATGAACACTGAA.

This clone was observed at least ten times. The CDR3 goes on 3 residues after the read ends, and that part is filled in from the germline J gene. The rearrangement uses TRBV5-1 and TRBJ1-2; D not resolved. V lost 2 bases, J lost 1 base, and 6 bases lay in between. From germline, CDR1 is SGHRS and CDR2 YFSETQ. This CDR3 region has 13 residues. The CDR3 loop is CASSLGHNYGYTF. Partial CDR3 DNA: TGCGCCAGCAGCTTAGGTCATAACTATGGC. Full variable domain (missing parts from reference TRBV5-1 and TRBJ1-2): KAGVTQTPRYLIKTRGQQVTLSCSPISGHRSVSWYQQTPGQGLQFLFEYFSETQRNKGNFPGRFSGRQFSNSRSEMNVSTLELGDSALYLCASSLGHNYGYTFGSGTRLTVV.

Comments on this clone: With the read ending 3 residues before the CDR3 end, the germline J gene is used to fill in that end. The chain is built from TRBV7-6 and TRBJ2-1; D is uncertain. The CDR3 contains 14 residues. The ends were cut back, 5 bases at V and 4 bases at J, with 12 bases in the middle. Germline assignment: CDR1 SGHVS and CDR2 FNYEAQ. The CDR3 bases that were read are TGTGCCAGCAGCGGCGGTCGTATTTACAATGAG. Protein sequence: CASSGGRIYNE. The CDR3 in its entirety is CASSGGRIYNEQFF.

Only a few counts were recorded for this clone. The CDR3 end falls 3 residues outside the read, so it is completed with the germline J gene. The V and J genes are TRBV7-2 and TRBJ2-4; 7 bases match TRBD2. The germline CDR1 and CDR2 sequences are SGHTA and FQGNSA. The CDR3 covers 14 residues. The V gene end was trimmed by 3 bases and the J gene end by 6 bases; junction bases not matched to a gene: 5. CDR3 amino acids: CASSFSGGGNIQYF. Incomplete CDR3 DNA: TGTGCCAGCAGCTTCTCCGGCGGGGGAAACATT.

This clone was counted ten times or more. Sequencing ends 3 residues short of the CDR3 end; the germline J gene provides the rest. This sequence joins TRBV30 and TRBJ1-5; the D gene is possibly TRBD1 (5 bases). Trimming shortened V by 8 bases and J by 7 bases, and 12 bases separated the two germline ends. Germline assignment: CDR1 GTSNPN and CDR2 SVGIG (reference sequence). CDR3 length: 11 residues. CDR3 DNA, as far as it was read: TGTGCCCTGGAGGGGATCCAGCCC. The encoded protein is CALEGIQP. The whole CDR3 protein reads CALEGIQPQHF. Variable domain in full (rest from reference TRBV30 and TRBJ1-5): SQTIHQWPATLVQPVGSPLSLECTVEGTSNPNLYWYRQAAGRGLQLLFYSVGIGQISSEVPQNLSASRPQDRQFILSSKKLLLSDSGFYLCALEGIQPQHFGDGTRLSIL.

As concerns this clone: The CDR3 end is not reached by the read, which stops 3 residues before it; the germline J gene fills it in. The rearrangement links TRBV7-3 to TRBJ2-1, with D tentatively TRBD2 (6 bases). V dropped 2 bases and J dropped 0 bases, with 8 bases sitting between them. The germline CDR1 and CDR2 sequences are SGHTA and FQGTGA. There are 15 residues in the CDR3. CDR3 protein: CASSLAGSSYNEQFF. The CDR3 DNA, read in part, is TGTGCCAGCAGCTTAGCGGGGAGCTCCTACAATGAG.

This clone showed up just a few times. The observed sequence ends 3 residues before the CDR3 terminus, with the missing tail filled in from the germline J gene. The chain carries TRBV18 and TRBJ2-5, with 8 nucleotides matching TRBD1. The V segment lost 2 bases and the J segment 3 bases; nucleotides outside the gene matches: 8. Germline values: CDR1 KGHSH, CDR2 LQKENI. The CDR3 sequence is 16 residues long. The covered CDR3 bases are TGTGCCAGCTCACCAGGGCGGACAGGGAAAAAAGAGACC. It translates to CASSPGRTGKKET. The full CDR3 reads CASSPGRTGKKETQYF. Drawing the rest from reference TRBV18 and TRBJ2-5, the complete variable domain is NAGVMQNPRHLVRRRGQEARLRCSPMKGHSHVYWYRQLPEEGLKFMVYLQKENIIDESGMPKERFSAEFPKEGPSILRIQQVVRGDSAAYFCASSPGRTGKKETQYFGPGTRLLVL.

The sample holds many counts of this clone. The read ends 3 residues early relative to the CDR3; the germline J gene fills the gap. V usage is TRBV30 and J usage is TRBJ1-2; 7 nucleotides match TRBD1. Germline-derived CDR1 and CDR2 are GTSNPN and SVGIG (reference sequence). The CDR3 totals 14 residues. CDR3 bases read: TGTGCCTGGAGTGTGGGACAGTCCTCGGGGGGC. Translating it yields CAWSVGQSSGG. The whole CDR3 sequence is CAWSVGQSSGGYTF.

The table lists this clone with a few counts. The read ends 3 residues before the CDR3 terminus; that terminus is restored from the germline J gene. The J gene is TRBJ2-7, the V gene TRBV7-6; possibly TRBD2 for D (6 bases). The germline CDR1 and CDR2 sequences are SGHVS and FNYEAQ. V was clipped by 5 bases and J by 6 bases, with 11 bases between them. The CDR3 extends over 12 amino acids. CDR3 region: CASSVAGIEQYF. CDR3 DNA, as far as it was read: TGTGCCAGCAGCGTGGCGGGGATCGAG.

As to this clone: With the read ending 3 residues before the CDR3 end, the germline J gene is used to fill in that end. The rearrangement uses TRBV19 and TRBJ1-2; 9 bases are shared with TRBD1. V gave up 4 bases and J gave up 6 bases; unmatched junction bases: 18. This CDR3 contains 18 residues. Germline V CDR1 and CDR2: LNHDA, SQIVND (reference sequence). The covered CDR3 bases are TGTGCCAGTAGTACGCCTACCGGGACAGGGCCTGGCGGGGATGGC. It codes for CASSTPTGTGPGGDG. The full CDR3 protein reads CASSTPTGTGPGGDGYTF.

There are many counts of this clone. Read coverage stops 3 residues before the CDR3 terminus; the germline J gene supplies the remainder. The chain uses TRBV11-2 and TRBJ1-5; 7 nucleotides match TRBD1. Germline V gene lookup returns CDR1 SGHAT and CDR2 FQNNGV. CDR3 length: 14 amino acids. The ends lost 5 bases at V and 2 bases at J; junction bases unmatched: 3. The CDR3 spells CASSIGQGNQPQHF. The DNA read from the CDR3 is TGTGCCAGCAGCATAGGACAGGGCAATCAGCCC.

Worth noting for this clone: The DNA ends 3 residues before the CDR3 does, and the rest of the CDR3 is filled in from the germline J gene. The chain has TRBV19 and TRBJ2-6; tentative D call: TRBD2 (6 bases). The CDR3 runs to 19 residues. Trimming cost V 5 bases and J 0 bases, with 20 bases left between them. CDR1 and CDR2 (germline): LNHDA, SQIVND (reference sequence). The CDR3 DNA, read in part, is TGTGCCAGTAGTTCCCCCGGCGGGGTTCGAACCTCTGGGGCCAACGTC. Amino acids: CASSSPGGVRTSGANV. The CDR3 in full is CASSSPGGVRTSGANVLTF.

Remarks on this clone: The read ends 3 residues early relative to the CDR3; the germline J gene fills the gap. This chain links TRBV6-4 with TRBJ2-1, with TRBD2 matching over 9 bases. V lost 2 bases, J lost 6 bases, and 5 bases stayed unmatched. The CDR3 is 15 residues long. Germline CDR1 and CDR2: MRHNA and SNTAGT. This CDR3 reads CASSDMAGGFNEQFF. Incomplete CDR3 DNA: TGTGCCAGCAGTGACATGGCGGGGGGGTTCAATGAG.

This clone showed up just a few times. Coverage ceases 3 residues before the CDR3 finishes, and the germline J gene fills in the end. The gene calls are TRBV20-1 and TRBJ1-1; 8 nucleotides agree with TRBD1. CDR1 and CDR2 (germline): DFQATT, SNEGSKA (reference sequence). V lost 0 bases and J lost 5; bases outside the gene matches: 8. CDR3 length: 15 amino acids. The CDR3 protein is CSARDKQGAWTEAFF. CDR3 DNA, as far as it was read: TGCAGTGCTAGAGATAAGCAGGGGGCTTGGACTGAA.